Below, 20 T cell receptor beta chains from the same sample are listed, as sequenced in a study of blood T cell repertoires in COVID-19. The assay was immunoSEQ multiplex PCR, and TCRdb's table has in-frame clones only and misses some. The repertoire holds around 250,000 clones, roughly 81% seen once, with 6.6% in the top ten. Sequencing was done on a sample of PBMCs or T cells enriched from blood (not recorded which). These TCRs come from a woman in her fifties or sixties who had been exposed to COVID-19.

The DNA for the CDR3 is TGTGCCAGCAACTTGGGAGCCCATAATTCACCCCTCCACTTT. The encoded protein is CASNLGAHNSPLHF. This sequence joins TRBV3-1 (or the pseudogene TRBV3-2) and TRBJ1-6; no clear D gene. With 7 bases removed from V and 5 bases from J, the gap between germline ends came to 12 bases. Germline assignment: CDR1 LGHDT and CDR2 YNNKEL (reference sequence). The CDR3 spans 14 residues.

This clone is a singleton in its sample. The chain has TRBV6-2 or TRBV6-3 and TRBJ1-1; D remains unclear. CDR3 length: 15 amino acids. CDR1 MNHEY and CDR2 SVGEGT come from the germline V gene. Trimming left V 6 bases short and J 0 bases short, with 14 bases between. The CDR3 reads CASSPPKTLNTEAFF. The CDR3 DNA reads TGTGCCAGCAGCCCGCCTAAGACACTGAACACTGAAGCTTTCTTT.

The rearrangement joins TRBV12-5 to TRBJ2-2, with TRBD2 identical over 11 bases. After removal of 3 bases from V and 4 bases from J, the junction contained 4 bases not matched to a gene. This CDR3 region has 16 residues. From germline, CDR1 is LGHNT and CDR2 FRNRAP. The CDR3 DNA is TGTGCTAGTGGTTTAGCCGGGACTAGCGGCACCGGGGAGCTGTTTTTT. This translates into CASGLAGTSGTGELFF.

The chain carries TRBV12-3 or TRBV12-4 and TRBJ2-7; D is undetermined. The CDR3 has 13 residues. Trimming removed 1 base from V and 4 bases from J, with 8 bases in between. The CDR3 bases are TGTGCCAGCAGTTTAGAAAGAGAATACGAGCAGTACTTC. Encoded protein: CASSLEREYEQYF.

V gene TRBV6-5 combines with J gene TRBJ2-3; TRBD1 aligns across 10 bases. Germline loops: CDR1 MNHEY, CDR2 SVGAGI. With V trimmed by 7 bases and J by 6 bases, 7 bases remained unmatched. The CDR3 spans 14 residues. The CDR3 loop reads CASTDRGGGDTQYF. CDR3 in DNA: TGTGCCAGCACGGACAGGGGGGGAGGCGATACGCAGTATTTT.

On this clone itself: The sample contains more than one DNA sequence encoding this CDR3. The chain uses TRBV6-1 and TRBJ1-6, with 8 positions matching TRBD1. CDR1 and CDR2 from the germline V gene are MNHNS and SASEGT. The J segment lost 6 bases and the V segment lost 0 bases, leaving 13 bases of the junction unmatched. The CDR3 loop spans 19 amino acids. The CDR3 DNA sequence: TGTGCCAGCAGTGAAGCCCCTCAAGGCAGGGGGCGTTTTAATTCACCCCTCCACTTT. It encodes CASSEAPQGRGRFNSPLHF.

This clone occurred a few times. The chain joins TRBV20-1 to TRBJ1-1; 10 bases agree with TRBD1. The trim removed 6 bases at V and 10 bases at J, leaving 5 bases unmatched. The CDR3 loop spans 11 amino acids. The germline V gene has CDR1 DFQATT and CDR2 SNEGSKA (reference sequence). This CDR3 reads CSANDRGRAFF. CDR3 nucleotides: TGCAGTGCCAATGACAGGGGGCGAGCTTTCTTT.

This chain uses TRBV6-5 with TRBJ1-2; 8 nucleotides align to TRBD1. CDR1 and CDR2 from the germline V gene are MNHEY and SVGAGI. The trim removed 5 bases at V and 6 bases at J, leaving 5 bases unmatched. The CDR3 has 13 residues. The chain's CDR3 is CASSRTGRDGYTF. Here the CDR3 DNA reads TGTGCCAGCAGTCGGACAGGGAGGGATGGCTACACCTTC.

The gene calls are TRBV5-1 and TRBJ2-2; TRBD2 aligns across 7 bases. The CDR3 totals 16 residues. In germline, CDR1 is SGHRS, CDR2 YFSETQ. Unmatched junction bases numbered 5, after V lost 2 bases and J lost 1 base. The CDR3 is CASSFAGERNTGELFF. CDR3 in DNA: TGCGCCAGCAGCTTTGCGGGGGAACGGAACACCGGGGAGCTGTTTTTT.

The chain is built from TRBV28 and TRBJ1-5; D call uncertain. The CDR3 contains 12 residues. Trimming pared 2 bases from V and 5 bases from J, leaving 4 bases between. The germline V gene encodes CDR1 MDHEN and CDR2 SYDVKM. The CDR3 DNA follows: TGTGCCAGCAGTTTACCAGATCAGCCCCAGCATTTT. It translates to CASSLPDQPQHF.

This chain links TRBV15 with TRBJ2-7, with D possibly TRBD2 on 6 matching bases. This CDR3 comprises 16 residues. Deletions cut 1 base from V and 0 bases from J, with 13 bases between. The germline gives CDR1 LNHNV, CDR2 YYDKDF (reference sequence). The CDR3 sequence: CATSRAGGSSSYEQYF. Here the CDR3 DNA reads TGTGCCACCAGCAGAGCAGGAGGGAGTAGCTCCTACGAGCAGTACTTC.

This clone has only a few counts. This chain connects TRBV6-5 to TRBJ2-7; TRBD1 might be the D (5 bases). There are 13 residues in the CDR3. Trimming removed 5 bases from V and 3 bases from J, with 11 bases in between. The germline CDR1 and CDR2 sequences are MNHEY and SVGAGI. The chain's CDR3 is CASSLRDGYEQYF. DNA for the CDR3: TGTGCCAGCAGTCTCAGGGATGGCTACGAGCAGTACTTC.

CDR3 coding DNA: TGTGCCAGCAAACGGACAATGAACACTGAAGCTTTCTTT. This translates into CASKRTMNTEAFF. This chain connects TRBV6-4 to TRBJ1-1; possibly TRBD1 for D (5 bases). The CDR3 is 13 residues long. The germline V gene encodes CDR1 MRHNA and CDR2 SNTAGT. V was pared by 7 bases and J by 0 bases, with 9 bases between.

With regard to this clone: The DNA is omitted, as the CDR3 cannot be located on it reliably, and the CDR3 follows TCRdb's listing. J is TRBJ2-5 and V is TRBV28; the table's D call, TRBD2, has no DNA check behind it. The V gene's germline CDR1 is MDHEN and CDR2 SYDVKM. The CDR3 is 15 amino acids in total, end residues counted. CDR3 amino acids: CASSSSGPRGETQYF.

The chain recombines TRBV6-5 with TRBJ1-2; possibly TRBD1 for D (5 bases). V lost 4 bases to trimming and J lost 4 bases, with 10 bases between them. CDR1 is MNHEY, CDR2 SVGAGI, per germline. The CDR3 covers 13 residues. The CDR3 here is CASSLTEGYGYTF. CDR3 DNA: TGTGCCAGCAGTTTGACAGAAGGCTATGGCTACACCTTC.

This chain connects TRBV27 to TRBJ2-6; no clear D gene. The CDR3 has 14 residues. Germline V lookup: CDR1 MNHEY, CDR2 SMNVEV (reference sequence). V lost 2 bases, J lost 2 bases, and 4 bases lay in between. In DNA form, the CDR3 reads TGTGCCAGCAGTTTAGAGGCTGGGGCCAACGTCCTGACTTTC. Amino acid sequence: CASSLEAGANVLTF.

The chain uses TRBV15 and TRBJ1-5, with D possibly TRBD1 on 6 matching bases. Trimming stripped 7 bases from V and 4 bases from J, with 14 bases between. CDR1 LNHNV and CDR2 YYDKDF come from the germline V gene (reference sequence). The CDR3 sequence is 14 residues long. CDR3 amino acids: CATNRGGGNQPQHF. The CDR3 DNA reads as TGTGCCACCAACCGAGGGGGTGGGAATCAGCCCCAGCATTTT.

This clone appeared once. Other nucleotide sequences from this sample produce the same CDR3. The chain recombines TRBV5-1 with TRBJ1-1; D uncertain. The germline CDR1 and CDR2 sequences are SGHRS and YFSETQ. V was cut by 0 bases and J by 1 base, with 4 bases left in between. The CDR3 loop spans 13 amino acids. The CDR3 DNA reads TGCGCCAGCAGCTTGGAACAGAACACTGAAGCTTTCTTT. Encoded protein: CASSLEQNTEAFF.

This clone was counted a few times. The J gene is TRBJ1-5, the V gene TRBV3-1 (or the pseudogene TRBV3-2); 7 bases match TRBD1. CDR3 length equals 14 residues. The V gene end was trimmed by 3 bases and the J gene end by 7 bases; junction bases not matched to a gene: 6. The germline CDR1 and CDR2 sequences are LGHDT and YNNKEL (reference sequence). The CDR3 loop is CASSHSTGVQPQHF. The CDR3 DNA sequence: TGTGCCAGCAGCCACTCCACAGGGGTCCAGCCCCAGCATTTT.

This chain uses TRBV3-1 (or the pseudogene TRBV3-2) with TRBJ1-4; the D is unclear. The germline CDR1 and CDR2 sequences are LGHDT and YNNKEL (reference sequence). The CDR3 is 14 residues long. V was clipped by 1 base and J by 7 bases, with 10 bases between them. The CDR3 loop reads CASSQGGFGEKLFF. CDR3 DNA: TGTGCCAGCAGCCAAGGAGGGTTTGGTGAAAAACTGTTTTTT.